This note documents a single T cell receptor beta chain sequence. Antigen unknown. With 60 Vbeta and 13 Jbeta primers, the PCR was carried out. Sequencing used immunoSEQ multiplex PCR; TCRdb keeps in-frame clones, though not all of them. The table includes more than 95,000 clones, about four fifths detected once. The data derive from a study of cytomegalovirus exposure and HLA in healthy donors. Study conclusions and caveats: Accounts indicate the classifier identified cytomegalovirus status with strong specificity and sensitivity. TCR beta sequences reportedly predicted the HLA-A and HLA-B alleles of most subjects accurately.

Sequenced: PBMCs. This receptor was taken from a man aged 25 to 45 in good health and CMV-seronegative.

The CDR3 here is CASKWARDTEAFF. The CDR3 region has the DNA TGTGCCAGTAAGTGGGCGCGGGACACTGAAGCTTTCTTT. This sequence joins TRBV19 and TRBJ1-1; D is uncertain. Germline CDR1 is LNHDA and CDR2 is SQIVND (reference sequence). Trimming removed 7 bases from V and 3 bases from J, with 12 bases in between. There are 13 residues in the CDR3.